The 23 T cell receptor beta chains below all came from one sample that was sequenced in a study of shared clonotypes between healthy human individuals. Some clones are missing from TCRdb's copy, which holds only in-frame ones; the method was immunoSEQ multiplex PCR. The sample includes approximately 2,000,000 clones, over 85% of them seen just once. CD45RO-negative CD8 cells positively selected for CCR7 made up the naive population, which excluded terminally differentiated effector memory CD45RA+ cells. The sample comprised naive CD8+ T cells from PBMCs. The receptors were sampled from a young man in good health. Some clones in this sample may be carry-over from other donors' samples.

The rearrangement uses TRBV27 and TRBJ2-3; D tentatively fits TRBD1 or TRBD2 (6 bases each). Between the trimmed V and J ends, which lost 8 bases and 2 bases, there was a span of 32 bases. Germline V gene lookup returns CDR1 MNHEY and CDR2 SMNVEV (reference sequence). The CDR3 is 20 residues long. The CDR3 sequence: CASSWTVNSGGTPFTDTQYF. DNA for the CDR3: TGTGCCAGCTCCTGGACAGTAAATAGCGGAGGTACCCCTTTCACAGATACGCAGTATTTT.

The chain employs TRBV7-9 and TRBJ1-5, with D tentatively TRBD1 (5 bases). Germline loops: CDR1 SEHNR, CDR2 FQNEAQ (reference sequence). V was shortened by 5 bases and J by 8 bases, with 16 bases between the two germline ends. This CDR3 is built from 14 residues. The CDR3, as DNA: TGTGCCAGCAGCCCGGGGGTCGCCGTCGAGCCCCAGCATTTT. The encoded protein is CASSPGVAVEPQHF.

The chain joins TRBV2 to TRBJ1-2; D is perhaps TRBD1 (6 bases). The V end was cut by 7 bases, the J end by 8 bases, with 26 bases between. The CDR3 sequence is 16 residues long. The V gene's germline CDR1 is SNHLY and CDR2 FYNNEI. The CDR3: CASTLLTGQTWKGYTF. In nucleotides, the CDR3 is TGTGCCAGCACGCTCTTAACCGGACAGACCTGGAAAGGCTACACCTTC.

The rearrangement uses TRBV28 and TRBJ2-5; D ambiguous. Trimming cost V 5 bases and J 2 bases, with 9 bases left between them. The germline V gene encodes CDR1 MDHEN and CDR2 SYDVKM. The CDR3 consists of 13 residues. This CDR3 reads CASSADGQETQYF. In DNA form, the CDR3 reads TGTGCCAGCAGTGCAGACGGTCAAGAGACCCAGTACTTC.

The J gene is TRBJ1-4, the V gene TRBV5-6, with D tentatively TRBD1 (6 bases). Per the germline V gene, CDR1 is SGHDT and CDR2 is YYEEEE. The V end lost 0 bases, the J end lost 14 bases, and 17 bases lay between the germline ends. The CDR3 extends over 14 amino acids. The CDR3 DNA reads as TGTGCCAGCAGCTTGGAGGCAGGGGCGGTAGGGCTGTTTTTT. Its protein product is CASSLEAGAVGLFF.

The chain is built from TRBV5-4 and TRBJ2-7; a possible D gene is TRBD1 (6 bases). Deletions cut 4 bases from V and 6 bases from J, with 17 bases between. Germline values: CDR1 SGHNT, CDR2 YYREEE (reference sequence). The CDR3 length is 14 residues. The CDR3: CASSPGDTLGEQYF. For the CDR3, the DNA is TGTGCCAGCAGCCCCGGGGACACTTTAGGCGAGCAGTACTTC.

The chain couples TRBV7-8 to TRBJ2-7; D tentatively fits TRBD1 or TRBD2 (5 bases each). Germline values: CDR1 SGHVS, CDR2 FQNEAQ. V lost 2 bases to trimming and J lost 6 bases, with 14 bases between them. The CDR3 runs to 14 residues. The CDR3 sequence is CASSLSGGAGEQYF. The CDR3 DNA is TGTGCCAGCAGCTTATCGGGTGGGGCGGGCGAGCAGTACTTC.

This chain connects TRBV6-5 to TRBJ1-4, with TRBD1 matching over 7 bases. The germline V gene encodes CDR1 MNHEY and CDR2 SVGAGI. The CDR3 has 16 amino acids. Losses at the gene ends were 0 bases for V and 8 bases for J; bases not matched to a gene: 9. The CDR3 reads CASSYSSGTAKEKLFF. In nucleotides, the CDR3 is TGTGCCAGCAGTTACTCCTCCGGGACAGCAAAAGAAAAACTGTTTTTT.

V gene TRBV5-1 combines with J gene TRBJ1-5, with 7 bases fitting TRBD1. V was pared by 0 bases and J by 5 bases, with 2 bases of the junction left unmatched. This CDR3 has 14 amino acids. CDR1 is SGHRS and CDR2 is YFSETQ in the germline V gene. The CDR3 DNA reads as TGCGCCAGCAGCTTGGTTACAGGGGATCAGCCCCAGCATTTT. It specifies CASSLVTGDQPQHF.

The chain combines TRBV4-1 with TRBJ2-7; TRBD1 matches 8 bases. Germline CDR1 reads MGHRA; CDR2 reads YSYEKL. V dropped 1 base and J dropped 3; count of bases not matched to a gene: 8. The CDR3 loop spans 16 amino acids. The CDR3 nucleotides read TGCGCCAGCAGCCAAGGTAGGGCAGGGGGCGTCTACGAGCAGTACTTC. Translation: CASSQGRAGGVYEQYF.

V and J are TRBV10-3 and TRBJ2-1, with unresolved D. Germline-derived CDR1 and CDR2 are ENHRY and SYGVKD. The CDR3 is 14 residues long. With 10 bases removed from V and 6 bases from J, the gap between germline ends came to 19 bases. CDR3 amino acids: CASSHLESRNEQFF. The CDR3 nucleotides read TGTGCCAGCAGCCATCTAGAATCGCGCAATGAGCAGTTCTTC.

This clone was observed a single time. This sequence joins TRBV29-1 and TRBJ1-1, with TRBD1 identical over 9 bases. Germline loops: CDR1 SQVTM, CDR2 ANQGSEA. V trimming: 7 bases; J trimming: 0 bases; junction bases outside the gene matches: 9. The CDR3 has 15 residues. Here the CDR3 reads CSAPGTGRMNTEAFF. The CDR3 bases are TGCAGCGCCCCCGGGACAGGGAGAATGAACACTGAAGCTTTCTTT.

The chain links TRBV2 to TRBJ2-1, with 9 nucleotides matching TRBD2. V dropped 10 bases and J dropped 3; count of bases not matched to a gene: 13. The CDR3 loop spans 16 amino acids. CDR1 is SNHLY, CDR2 FYNNEI, per germline. The CDR3 region is CAISGGSGSIYNEQFF. The CDR3 DNA reads as TGTGCCATCTCCGGAGGTAGCGGGAGTATCTACAATGAGCAGTTCTTC.

The chain has TRBV6-1 and TRBJ2-7; 10 bases align to TRBD1. Germline V lookup: CDR1 MNHNS, CDR2 SASEGT. The V segment lost 7 bases and the J segment 3 bases; nucleotides outside the gene matches: 9. The CDR3 length is 15 residues. Written as DNA, the CDR3 is TGTGCCAGCACCGGTTGGACAGGGGGTGTCTACGAGCAGTACTTC. It codes for CASTGWTGGVYEQYF.

For this clone: Within the sample, other DNA sequences also encode this same CDR3. The chain couples TRBV19 to TRBJ2-7; TRBD2 aligns across 13 bases. J lost 3 bases, V lost 5 bases, and 4 bases had no gene match. The CDR3 covers 15 residues. Germline loops: CDR1 LNHDA, CDR2 SQIVND (reference sequence). The CDR3 DNA is TGTGCCAGTAGTCCCTGGACTAGCGGGAGCTACGAGCAGTACTTC. It encodes CASSPWTSGSYEQYF.

The chain links TRBV7-6 to TRBJ1-2; perhaps TRBD1 as D (5 bases). The CDR3 covers 16 residues. CDR1 is SGHVS and CDR2 is FNYEAQ in the germline V gene. Trimming cost V 5 bases and J 5 bases, with 21 bases left between them. The CDR3 is CASSPPRDGTWYGYTF. CDR3 nucleotide sequence: TGTGCCAGCAGCCCCCCCCGGGACGGAACATGGTATGGCTACACCTTC.

The V and J genes are TRBV9 and TRBJ2-3; 7 bases agree with TRBD1. Germline V gene lookup returns CDR1 SGDLS and CDR2 YYNGEE. With 4 bases clipped from V and 0 bases from J, the junction kept 11 bases outside the gene matches. This CDR3 is 17 amino acids long. The CDR3 DNA reads TGTGCCAGCAGCCAACCGACAGGGCGATCTAGCACAGATACGCAGTATTTT. This encodes CASSQPTGRSSTDTQYF.

This chain joins TRBV19 and TRBJ2-5, with D possibly matching TRBD1 (6 bases). There are 15 residues in the CDR3. The V end was cut by 3 bases, the J end by 5 bases, with 16 bases between. Germline lookup yields CDR1 LNHDA and CDR2 SQIVND (reference sequence). CDR3 nucleotides: TGTGCCAGTAGTATTCCCGGGACACCTTTGGAGACCCAGTACTTC. It codes for CASSIPGTPLETQYF.

The rearrangement links TRBV27 to TRBJ2-3; D not certain. This CDR3 contains 12 residues. Germline CDR1 is MNHEY and CDR2 is SMNVEV (reference sequence). With 5 bases removed from V and 5 bases from J, the gap between germline ends came to 8 bases. CDR3 sequence (DNA): TGTGCCAGCAGTCCCATCGGAGATACGCAGTATTTT. Protein product: CASSPIGDTQYF.

The V call is TRBV27, the J call TRBJ2-5; D may be TRBD1 or TRBD2 (5 bases each). V was pared by 3 bases and J by 7 bases, with 18 bases between. The CDR3 runs to 15 residues. CDR1 MNHEY and CDR2 SMNVEV come from the germline V gene (reference sequence). CDR3 bases: TGTGCCAGCAGTTTGGGCCCCGGGGCCCATCCGACCCAGTACTTC. As protein: CASSLGPGAHPTQYF.

The genes are TRBV30 and TRBJ1-2; TRBD1 matches 7 bases. This CDR3 contains 18 residues. CDR1 is GTSNPN, CDR2 SVGIG, per germline (reference sequence). The ends lost 1 base at V and 0 bases at J; junction bases unmatched: 14. CDR3 protein: CAWSANLLWDSPNYGYTF. The CDR3, as DNA: TGTGCCTGGAGTGCGAACTTACTGTGGGACAGTCCTAACTATGGCTACACCTTC.

The gene calls are TRBV29-1 and TRBJ2-7, with unresolved D. Germline CDR1 is SQVTM and CDR2 is ANQGSEA. The CDR3 extends over 13 amino acids. V shed 5 bases and J shed 0 bases, with 11 bases lying between them. The CDR3 DNA follows: TGCAGCGTTCACAGCGAGAGCTCCTACGAGCAGTACTTC. Protein product: CSVHSESSYEQYF.

The V call is TRBV7-9, the J call TRBJ1-1; D remains ambiguous. The CDR3 covers 14 residues. The ends were cut back, 5 bases at V and 1 base at J, with 11 bases in the middle. In germline, CDR1 is SEHNR, CDR2 FQNEAQ (reference sequence). CDR3 nucleotides: TGTGCCAGCAGCCCAGACACCTGGAACACTGAAGCTTTCTTT. The encoded protein is CASSPDTWNTEAFF.